The T cell receptor beta chain under discussion was sequenced for a study of T cell responses to AZD1222 COVID-19 vaccine. Overall study: Analyses pooled second doses at about 4 or about 12 weeks.

The CDR3 spans 15 residues. The V end was cut by 4 bases, the J end by 0 bases, with 10 bases between. Germline V lookup: CDR1 LGHDT, CDR2 YNNKEL (reference sequence). Using immunoSEQ multiplex PCR, the repertoire was profiled, and TCRdb retains in-frame clones only, with some absent. The sample shows over 100,000 clones, roughly nine tenths of them seen only once. The chain is built from TRBV3-1 (or the pseudogene TRBV3-2) and TRBJ1-3; D gene ambiguous. The TCR originated in an adult in good health. Here the sequenced sample was peripheral blood, taken on day 0 of AZD1222 vaccination. The CDR3 DNA sequence: TGTGCCAGCAGCCCCGGCCGCGGCTCTGGAAACACCATATATTTT. It yields the protein CASSPGRGSGNTIYF.